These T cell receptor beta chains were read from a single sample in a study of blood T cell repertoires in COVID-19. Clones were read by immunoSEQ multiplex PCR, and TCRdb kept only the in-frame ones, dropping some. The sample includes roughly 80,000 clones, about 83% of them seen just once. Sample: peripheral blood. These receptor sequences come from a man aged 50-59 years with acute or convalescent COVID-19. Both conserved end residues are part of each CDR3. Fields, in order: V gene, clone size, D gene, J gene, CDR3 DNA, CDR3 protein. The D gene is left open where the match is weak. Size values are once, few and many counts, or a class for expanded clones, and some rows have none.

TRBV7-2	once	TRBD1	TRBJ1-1	TGTGCCAGCAGCCAGAGGCCCAGGGGGGAGACTGAAGCTTTCTTT	CASSQRPRGETEAFF
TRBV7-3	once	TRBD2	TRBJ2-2	TGTGCCAGCAGAACACTAGCGTCGAACACCGGGGAGCTGTTTTTT	CASRTLASNTGELFF
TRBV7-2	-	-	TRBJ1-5	TGTGCCAGCAGCTTGTCGAGCAATCAGCCCCAGCATTTT	CASSLSSNQPQHF
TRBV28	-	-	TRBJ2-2	TGTGCCAGCAGGTCAGCCGGAGCCGGGGAGCTGTTTTTT	CASRSAGAGELFF
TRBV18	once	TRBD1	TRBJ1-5	TGTGCCAGCTCAACTACAGGGGGAGAGGGTCAGCCCCAGCATTTT	CASSTTGGEGQPQHF
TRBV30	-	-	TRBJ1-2	TGTGCCGGGTTGGGGCTGAACTATGGCTACACCTTC	CAGLGLNYGYTF
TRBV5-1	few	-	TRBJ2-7	TGCGCCAGCAGCCCGATGACGGGAAGGATAGACGAGCAGTACTTC	CASSPMTGRIDEQYF
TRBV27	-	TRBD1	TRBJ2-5	TGTGCCAGCAGTTTCGGGGACAGGGGGGAGACCCAGTACTTC	CASSFGDRGETQYF
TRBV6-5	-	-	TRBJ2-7	TGTGCCAGCATCCGGGACACCGGATACGAGCAGTACTTC	CASIRDTGYEQYF
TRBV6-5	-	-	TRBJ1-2	TGTGCCAGCAGTTATTCGCAGGGCAACTATGGCTACACCTTC	CASSYSQGNYGYTF
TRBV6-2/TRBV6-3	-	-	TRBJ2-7	TGTGCCAGCAGTAGGAGCTCCTACGAGCAGTACTTC	CASSRSSYEQYF
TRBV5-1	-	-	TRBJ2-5	TGCGCCAGCAGGGCAACGGGAAGGGAGACCCAGTACTTC	CASRATGRETQYF
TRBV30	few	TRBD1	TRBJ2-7	TGTGCCTGGGGGGACAGCTACGAGCAGTACTTC	CAWGDSYEQYF
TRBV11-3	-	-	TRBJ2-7	TGTGCCAGCAGCCCTCGGGGGACCTACGAGCAGTACTTC	CASSPRGTYEQYF
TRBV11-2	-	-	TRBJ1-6	TGTGCCAGCAGCTTTGAAACAGGTTATAATTCACCCCTCCACTTT	CASSFETGYNSPLHF
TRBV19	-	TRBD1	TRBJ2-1	TGTGCCAGTAGTATAGCCGCGACAGGGGTCAATGAGCAGTTCTTC	CASSIAATGVNEQFF
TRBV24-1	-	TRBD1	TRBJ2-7	TGTGCCTCCGCGGGACAGGGCAACGAGCAGTACTTC	CASAGQGNEQYF
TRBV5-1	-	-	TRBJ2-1	TGCGCCAGCAGCCTGCAGGGTGAGCAGTTCTTC	CASSLQGEQFF
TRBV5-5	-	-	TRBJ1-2	TGTGCCAGCAGCTTGGGACTCACTTCGGGTGGCTACACCTTC	CASSLGLTSGGYTF
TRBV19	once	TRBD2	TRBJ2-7	TGTGCCCGCCTGGGGGAGGGCGAGCAGTACTTC	CARLGEGEQYF
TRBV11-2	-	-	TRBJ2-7	TGTGCCAGCAGCTTAAGTCGACTTGCCGGCCTCCAGCAGTACTTC	CASSLSRLAGLQQYF
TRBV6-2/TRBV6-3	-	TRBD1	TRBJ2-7	TGTGCCAGCAGTCACGACAGGGGGCGGACGTACGAGCAGTACTTC	CASSHDRGRTYEQYF
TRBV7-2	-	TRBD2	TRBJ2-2	TGTGCCAGCAGCTCGACTAGCGGGATAACGAACACCGGGGAGCTGTTTTTT	CASSSTSGITNTGELFF
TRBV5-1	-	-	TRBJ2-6	TGCGCCAGCAGCGGGAGCCCTGGGGCCAACGTCCTGACTTTC	CASSGSPGANVLTF
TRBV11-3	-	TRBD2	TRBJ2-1	TGTGCCAGCAGCTTAGGACTAGCGGGGGGGCCGGTTAATGAGCAGTTCTTC	CASSLGLAGGPVNEQFF
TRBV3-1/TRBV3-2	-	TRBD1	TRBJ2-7	TGTGCCAGCAGCCAAGAAAGACACAGGGGTAACGAGCAGTACTTC	CASSQERHRGNEQYF
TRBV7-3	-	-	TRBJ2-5	TGTGCCAGCAGCCAGCAGAGGGAGGAGACCCAGTACTTC	CASSQQREETQYF
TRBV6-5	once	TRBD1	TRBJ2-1	TGTGCCAGCAGCCAGGACAGGGTCTCGGTTGAGCAGTTCTTC	CASSQDRVSVEQFF
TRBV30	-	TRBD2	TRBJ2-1	TGTGCCTGGAGTTTCGGGGCTAGCGGGAGGGCAGGGTCCCAGTTCTTC	CAWSFGASGRAGSQFF
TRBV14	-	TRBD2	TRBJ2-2	TGTGCCAGCAGCCAAACCCCGGGACTAGCGAGCACCGGGGAGCTGTTTTTT	CASSQTPGLASTGELFF
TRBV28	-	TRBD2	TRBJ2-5	TGTGCCAGCAGTCCATCACTAGCGGGGGCGGAGACCCAGTACTTC	CASSPSLAGAETQYF
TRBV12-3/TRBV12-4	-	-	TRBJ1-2	TGTGCCAGCAATGACAGGTCGGCGTATGGCTACACCTTC	CASNDRSAYGYTF
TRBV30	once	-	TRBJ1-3	TGTGCCTGGAGACAGGTATCTGGAAACACCATATATTTT	CAWRQVSGNTIYF
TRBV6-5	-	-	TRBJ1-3	TGTGCCACCCAAGACAGCTCTGGAAACACCATATATTTT	CATQDSSGNTIYF
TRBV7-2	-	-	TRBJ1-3	TGTGCCAGCAGCACGAACAGGGTGGGAACTGGAAACACCATATATTTT	CASSTNRVGTGNTIYF
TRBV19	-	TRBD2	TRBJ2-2	TGTGCCAGTAGTATGGAGACTAGCGGGAGGGCCTTTAGAGCCGGGGAGCTGTTTTTT	CASSMETSGRAFRAGELFF
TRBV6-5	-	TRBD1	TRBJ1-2	TGTGCCAGCACCCGACGCGGGACAGACGATGGCTACACCTTC	CASTRRGTDDGYTF
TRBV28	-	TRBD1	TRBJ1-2	TGTGCCAGCAGTGGGACAGCTTCCTATGGCTACACCTTC	CASSGTASYGYTF
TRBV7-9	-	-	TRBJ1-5	TGTGCCAGCAGCTTAGGAGGCATGGAGACGGGCAATCAGCCCCAGCATTTT	CASSLGGMETGNQPQHF
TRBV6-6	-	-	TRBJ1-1	TGTGCCAGCAGTTCCACCACAGGAGACTTAGAAGCTTTCTTT	CASSSTTGDLEAFF
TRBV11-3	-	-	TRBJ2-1	TGTGCCAGCACACAGGCCAATGAGCAGTTCTTC	CASTQANEQFF
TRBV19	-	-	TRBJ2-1	TGTGCCAGTAGCCCCATGAGACAGAGGTACAATGAGCAGTTCTTC	CASSPMRQRYNEQFF
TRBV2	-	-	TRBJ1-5	TGTGCCAGCAGTGTAGAGGGCGGTGGCAATCAGCCCCAGCATTTT	CASSVEGGGNQPQHF
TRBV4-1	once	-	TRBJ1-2	TGCGCCAGCAGCCAAGAGGGGAGAGCTAACTATGGCTACACCTTC	CASSQEGRANYGYTF
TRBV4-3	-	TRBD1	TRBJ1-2	TGCGCCAGCAGCCGACCGGGACAGGGGATCGGCTACACCTTC	CASSRPGQGIGYTF
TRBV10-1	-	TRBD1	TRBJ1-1	TGCGCCAGCAGTGAGAACAGGGGGCGCGGGAGTAACACTGAAGCTTTCTTT	CASSENRGRGSNTEAFF
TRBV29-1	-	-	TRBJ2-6	TGCAGCGCAACAGACTCTGGGGCCAACGTCCTGACTTTC	CSATDSGANVLTF
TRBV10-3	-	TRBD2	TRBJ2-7	TGTGCCATTACTAGCGGGCAAATCTACGAGCAGTACTTC	CAITSGQIYEQYF
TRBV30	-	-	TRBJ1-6	TGTGCCTGGAGTGTACTGGCGGAGGGGCAACCCCTCCACTTT	CAWSVLAEGQPLHF
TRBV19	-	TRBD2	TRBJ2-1	TGTGCCAGTAGAACAAATAGCGGGAGTCTCGATGAGCAGTTCTTC	CASRTNSGSLDEQFF
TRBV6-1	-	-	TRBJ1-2	TGTGCCAGCAGTGAAGACAGGGCAAGGATCTATGGCTACACCTTC	CASSEDRARIYGYTF